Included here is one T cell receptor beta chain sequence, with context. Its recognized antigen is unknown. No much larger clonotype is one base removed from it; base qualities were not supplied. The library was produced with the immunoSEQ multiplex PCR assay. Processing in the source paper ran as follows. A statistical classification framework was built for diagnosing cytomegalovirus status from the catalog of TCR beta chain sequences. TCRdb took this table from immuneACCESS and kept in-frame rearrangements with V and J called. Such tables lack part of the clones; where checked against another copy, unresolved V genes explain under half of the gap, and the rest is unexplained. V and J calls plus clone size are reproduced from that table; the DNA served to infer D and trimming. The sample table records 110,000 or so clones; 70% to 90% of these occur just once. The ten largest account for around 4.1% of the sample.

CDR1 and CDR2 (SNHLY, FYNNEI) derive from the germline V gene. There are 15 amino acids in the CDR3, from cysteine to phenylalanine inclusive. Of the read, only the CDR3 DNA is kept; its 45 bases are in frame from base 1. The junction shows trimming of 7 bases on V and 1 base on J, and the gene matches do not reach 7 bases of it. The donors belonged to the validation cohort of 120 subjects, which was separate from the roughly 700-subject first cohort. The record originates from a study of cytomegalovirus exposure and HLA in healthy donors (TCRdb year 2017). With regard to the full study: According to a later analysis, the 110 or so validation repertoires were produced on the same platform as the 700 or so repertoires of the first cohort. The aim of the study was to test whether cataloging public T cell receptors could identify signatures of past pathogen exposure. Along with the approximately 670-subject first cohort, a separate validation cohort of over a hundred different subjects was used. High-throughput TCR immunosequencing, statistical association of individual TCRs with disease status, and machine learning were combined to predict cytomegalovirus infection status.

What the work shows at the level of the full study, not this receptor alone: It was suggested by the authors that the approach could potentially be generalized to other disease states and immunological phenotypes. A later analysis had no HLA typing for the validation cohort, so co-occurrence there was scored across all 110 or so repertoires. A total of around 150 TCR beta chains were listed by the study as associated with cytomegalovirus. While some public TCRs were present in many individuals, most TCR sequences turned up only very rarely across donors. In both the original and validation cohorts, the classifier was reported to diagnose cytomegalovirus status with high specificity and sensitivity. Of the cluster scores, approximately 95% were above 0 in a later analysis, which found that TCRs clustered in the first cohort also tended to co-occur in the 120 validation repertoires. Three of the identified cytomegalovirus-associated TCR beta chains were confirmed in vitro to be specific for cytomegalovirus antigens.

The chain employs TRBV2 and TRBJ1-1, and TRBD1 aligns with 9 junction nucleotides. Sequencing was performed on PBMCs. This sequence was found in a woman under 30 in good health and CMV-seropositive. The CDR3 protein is CASNTGTGKNTEAFF. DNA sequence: TGTGCCAGCAATACCGGGACAGGGAAGAACACTGAAGCTTTCTTT.